The rows below give T cell receptor beta chains drawn from one sample of a study of blood T cell repertoires in COVID-19. Assay: immunoSEQ multiplex PCR; the TCRdb copy retains only in-frame clones and omits some. The data show 45,000 or so clones, around 87% seen once. Sequenced: peripheral blood. All receptors come from a middle-aged man with COVID-19, enrolled during active disease. Each CDR3 is given with its conserved first and last residue.

v_call,j_call,cdr3_length,cdr3_aa
TRBV3-1/TRBV3-2,TRBJ2-7,14,CASSLGQGSYEQYF
TRBV2,TRBJ1-2,13,CASSEAGSYGYTF
TRBV4-1,TRBJ1-5,16,CASSQPQLGPYQPQHF
TRBV30,TRBJ2-5,15,CAWSTAAKYQETQYF
TRBV20-1,TRBJ2-3,11,CSAVRADTQYF
TRBV28,TRBJ2-2,14,CASRPGLATGELFF
TRBV6-1,TRBJ1-6,15,CASSEGGIHNSPLHF
TRBV19,TRBJ1-5,15,CASSIQGSRSQPQHF
TRBV29-1,TRBJ2-1,13,CSVDGIGSAEQFF
TRBV6-5,TRBJ1-5,15,CASSRTFDSNQPQHF